Below, 24 T cell receptor beta chains from the same sample are listed, as sequenced in a study of blood T cell repertoires in COVID-19. Assay used: immunoSEQ multiplex PCR; TCRdb lists only in-frame clones, some missing. The repertoire holds about 94,000 clones, with about 83% as singletons. The sequencing sample was made of peripheral blood. These receptors originate from a human donor in a cohort sampled during active COVID-19.

The chain has TRBV25-1 and TRBJ1-6; D possibly corresponds to TRBD1 (6 bases). The germline V and J ends were trimmed by 4 bases and 5 bases, with 12 bases remaining between them. The CDR3 extends over 15 amino acids. Germline CDR1 and CDR2: MGHDK and SYGVNS. In nucleotides, the CDR3 is TGTGCCAGCAGTGCCCAGGGGTTGAATAATTCACCCCTCCACTTT. Translation gives CASSAQGLNNSPLHF.

V and J are TRBV30 and TRBJ2-2; TRBD1 aligns across 8 bases. Per the germline V gene, CDR1 is GTSNPN and CDR2 is SVGIG (reference sequence). V was pared by 0 bases and J by 6 bases, with 9 bases of the junction left unmatched. The CDR3 sequence is 16 residues long. The CDR3 loop reads CAWSVKAGGGAGELFF. The CDR3 coding sequence is TGTGCCTGGAGTGTAAAAGCAGGGGGCGGTGCCGGGGAGCTGTTTTTT.

The V gene is TRBV7-9, the J gene TRBJ2-5; possible D gene TRBD2, 5 bases. V shed 8 bases and J shed 1 base, with 5 bases lying between them. The V gene's germline CDR1 is SEHNR and CDR2 FQNEAQ (reference sequence). The CDR3 contains 11 residues. The CDR3 reads CASEGQETQYF. In DNA, the CDR3 is TGTGCCAGCGAGGGCCAAGAGACCCAGTACTTC. The entire variable domain, with the rest obtained from reference TRBV7-9 and TRBJ2-5, is as follows: DTGVSQNPRHKITKRGQNVTFRCDPISEHNRLYWYRQTLGQGPEFLTYFQNEAQLEKSRLLSDRFSAERPKGSFSTLEIQRTEQGDSAMYLCASEGQETQYFGPGTRLLVL.

This chain joins TRBV7-3 and TRBJ2-3, with D maybe TRBD2 (6 bases). CDR1 and CDR2 from the germline V gene are SGHTA and FQGTGA. The V end lost 2 bases, the J end lost 7 bases, and 13 bases lay between the germline ends. This CDR3 spans 14 amino acids. The CDR3 nucleotides are TGTGCCAGCAGCTTAGTCGGGAGTGAAAATACGCAGTATTTT. The encoded protein is CASSLVGSENTQYF.

The rearrangement uses TRBV5-6 and TRBJ2-7; 14 bases are a match to TRBD2. From germline, CDR1 is SGHDT and CDR2 YYEEEE. The CDR3 extends over 18 amino acids. V trimming: 5 bases; J trimming: 1 base; junction bases outside the gene matches: 11. In nucleotides, the CDR3 is TGTGCCAGCAGGGGGAGACTAGCGGGAGGGCCTAGGTCCTACGAGCAGTACTTC. The encoded protein is CASRGRLAGGPRSYEQYF.

The chain is built from TRBV7-2 and TRBJ1-5; TRBD1 is a possible D gene (6 bases). The CDR3 spans 15 residues. The V and J ends lost 1 base and 4 bases respectively, with 11 bases between them. Germline V gene sequence: CDR1 SGHTA, CDR2 FQGNSA. CDR3 sequence reads: CASSLGSQGNQPQHF. DNA for the CDR3: TGTGCCAGCAGCTTAGGGTCACAGGGAAATCAGCCCCAGCATTTT.

The chain carries TRBV5-1 and TRBJ1-1; a possible D gene is TRBD1 (6 bases). Germline loops: CDR1 SGHRS, CDR2 YFSETQ. There are 17 residues in the CDR3. Between the trimmed V and J ends, which lost 4 bases and 0 bases, there was a span of 19 bases. CDR3 loop: CASSLNRAGVMNTEAFF. CDR3 DNA sequence: TGCGCCAGCAGCCTGAACAGGGCTGGAGTGATGAACACTGAAGCTTTCTTT.

This clone has a handful of counts. This chain uses TRBV24-1 with TRBJ2-7; D remains unclear. The CDR3 extends over 11 amino acids. Germline V lookup: CDR1 KGHDR, CDR2 SFDVKD. V shed 0 bases and J shed 9 bases, with 5 bases lying between them. The CDR3 bases are TGTGCCACCAGTGATTTGCTAACGCAGTACTTC. As protein: CATSDLLTQYF.

The V and J genes are TRBV28 and TRBJ2-7; TRBD1 agrees at 9 bases. The germline V gene has CDR1 MDHEN and CDR2 SYDVKM. The CDR3 sequence is 13 residues long. The V segment lost 6 bases and the J segment 12 bases; nucleotides outside the gene matches: 12. The CDR3 nucleotides read TGTGCCAGCAGAAGCCGAGGGACAGGGTCAGGGTACTTC. It encodes CASRSRGTGSGYF.

The chain combines TRBV5-6 with TRBJ2-7; 11 nucleotides match TRBD2. CDR3 length equals 15 residues. The V segment lost 8 bases and the J segment 3 bases; nucleotides outside the gene matches: 10. Looked up from germline, CDR1 is SGHDT and CDR2 is YYEEEE. DNA of the CDR3: TGTGCCAGTTCGCGTCTAGCGGGAGGATTCTACGAGCAGTACTTC. This encodes CASSRLAGGFYEQYF.

This chain connects TRBV28 to TRBJ2-5, with 8 bases aligning to TRBD2. Losses at the gene ends were 5 bases for V and 4 bases for J; bases not matched to a gene: 9. The V gene's germline CDR1 is MDHEN and CDR2 SYDVKM. The CDR3 runs 15 residues. The CDR3 here is CASSKPGREGETQYF. The DNA of the CDR3 is TGTGCCAGCAGTAAACCGGGACGGGAGGGAGAGACCCAGTACTTC.

The chain couples TRBV7-8 to TRBJ1-2; D unresolved. Trimming took 4 bases from V and 0 from J, leaving 6 bases between them. The CDR3 consists of 13 residues. CDR1 is SGHVS and CDR2 is FQNEAQ in the germline V gene. The CDR3 here is CASSSTANYGYTF. Written as DNA, the CDR3 is TGTGCCAGCAGCTCTACAGCTAACTATGGCTACACCTTC. The whole variable domain, filled in from reference TRBV7-8 and TRBJ1-2, reads GAGVSQSPRYKVAKRGQDVALRCDPISGHVSLFWYQQALGQGPEFLTYFQNEAQLDKSGLPSDRFFAERPEGSVSTLKIQRTQQEDSAVYLCASSSTANYGYTFGSGTRLTVV.

The J gene is TRBJ2-1, the V gene TRBV7-9; TRBD2 might be the D (6 bases). Trimming shortened V by 5 bases and J by 1 base, and 15 bases separated the two germline ends. The CDR3 has 16 residues. Germline V gives CDR1 SEHNR, CDR2 FQNEAQ (reference sequence). CDR3 loop: CASSGWDLVSYNEQFF. In nucleotides, the CDR3 is TGTGCCAGCAGCGGATGGGACTTGGTATCCTACAATGAGCAGTTCTTC.

The chain couples TRBV6-5 to TRBJ1-1; D might be TRBD1 (6 bases). This CDR3 contains 11 residues. CDR1 is MNHEY and CDR2 is SVGAGI in the germline V gene. Trimming removed 8 bases from V and 11 bases from J, with 15 bases in between. In DNA form, the CDR3 reads TGTGCCAGCGGGAGGGGGATTGCGGCTTTCTTT. Translation gives CASGRGIAAFF.

J is TRBJ2-1 and V is TRBV18, with 8 bases fitting TRBD2. This CDR3 has 14 amino acids. The germline CDR1 and CDR2 sequences are KGHSH and LQKENI. With V trimmed by 6 bases and J by 9 bases, 10 bases remained unmatched. The CDR3 loop reads CASSRGGRPGEQFF. The CDR3 DNA follows: TGTGCCAGCTCCCGGGGCGGGAGGCCGGGTGAGCAGTTCTTC. The full variable domain, completed using reference TRBV18 and TRBJ2-1, is NAGVMQNPRHLVRRRGQEARLRCSPMKGHSHVYWYRQLPEEGLKFMVYLQKENIIDESGMPKERFSAEFPKEGPSILRIQQVVRGDSAAYFCASSRGGRPGEQFFGPGTRLTVL.

The CDR3, as DNA: TGCGCCAGCAGCATGGGAGCTAACTATGGCTACACCTTC. Protein product: CASSMGANYGYTF. The chain carries TRBV4-1 and TRBJ1-2; D unclear. Per the germline V gene, CDR1 is MGHRA and CDR2 is YSYEKL. This CDR3 has 13 residues. V was clipped by 5 bases and J by 0 bases, with 7 bases between them.

The J gene is TRBJ2-7, the V gene TRBV19; 10 positions agree with TRBD1. With 5 bases clipped from V and 6 bases from J, the junction kept 10 bases outside the gene matches. From germline, CDR1 is LNHDA and CDR2 SQIVND (reference sequence). The CDR3 loop spans 15 amino acids. In DNA, the CDR3 is TGTGCCAGTAGTGGACCGGGACAGGGGACCGGCGAGCAGTACTTC. This translates into CASSGPGQGTGEQYF.

This clone was observed a few times. This chain joins TRBV28 and TRBJ2-1; 10 bases agree with TRBD2. J gave up 8 bases and V 4 bases, and 8 bases lay outside the gene matches. CDR1 and CDR2 from the germline V gene are MDHEN and SYDVKM. The CDR3 runs 15 residues. CDR3 loop: CASSSPSGSRDEQFF. DNA of the CDR3: TGTGCCAGCAGTTCACCTAGCGGGAGTAGAGATGAGCAGTTCTTC.

The V and J genes are TRBV25-1 and TRBJ2-1; 10 nucleotides line up with TRBD1. The trim removed 3 bases at V and 9 bases at J, leaving 8 bases unmatched. CDR3 length: 15 amino acids. Germline CDR1 and CDR2: MGHDK and SYGVNS. CDR3 amino acids: CASSDGTGVRVEQFF. CDR3 nucleotides: TGTGCCAGCAGTGACGGGACAGGGGTCCGGGTTGAGCAGTTCTTC.

The sample holds a few counts of this clone. The chain employs TRBV25-1 and TRBJ1-5, with a possible D match to TRBD1 (5 bases). Germline-derived CDR1 and CDR2 are MGHDK and SYGVNS. V was cut by 3 bases and J by 6 bases, with 12 bases left in between. CDR3 length equals 14 residues. Here the CDR3 reads CASSEAGLRQPQHF. CDR3 sequence (DNA): TGTGCCAGCAGTGAGGCAGGGCTCCGTCAGCCCCAGCATTTT. Filled out from reference TRBV25-1 and TRBJ1-5, the complete variable domain reads EADIYQTPRYLVIGTGKKITLECSQTMGHDKMYWYQQDPGMELHLIHYSYGVNSTEKGDLSSESTVSRIRTEHFPLTLESARPSHTSQYLCASSEAGLRQPQHFGDGTRLSIL.

J is TRBJ1-1 and V is TRBV6-5; no definite D call. The CDR3 covers 11 residues. Germline V lookup: CDR1 MNHEY, CDR2 SVGAGI. V was trimmed by 7 bases and J by 0 bases, leaving 3 bases between them. For the CDR3, the DNA is TGTGCCAGCACAGTGAACACTGAAGCTTTCTTT. This sequence encodes CASTVNTEAFF.

This chain joins TRBV6-5 and TRBJ1-2; maybe TRBD1 (5 bases). Germline values: CDR1 MNHEY, CDR2 SVGAGI. Trimming pared 6 bases from V and 7 bases from J, leaving 12 bases between. The CDR3 covers 12 residues. The CDR3 DNA is TGTGCCAGCAGGCCAGGGAAGTCTGGCTACACCTTC. It codes for CASRPGKSGYTF.

The chain has TRBV7-6 and TRBJ2-7; 10 positions agree with TRBD1. Germline loops: CDR1 SGHVS, CDR2 FNYEAQ. The trim removed 5 bases at V and 3 bases at J, leaving 7 bases unmatched. There are 15 residues in the CDR3. CDR3: CASSGYRDRGYEQYF. Written as DNA, the CDR3 is TGTGCCAGCAGCGGGTACCGGGACAGGGGCTACGAGCAGTACTTC. Variable domain in full (rest from reference TRBV7-6 and TRBJ2-7): GAGVSQSPRYKVTKRGQDVALRCDPISGHVSLYWYRQALGQGPEFLTYFNYEAQQDKSGLPNDRFSAERPEGSISTLTIQRTEQRDSAMYRCASSGYRDRGYEQYFGPGTRLTVT.

The gene calls are TRBV6-2 or TRBV6-3 and TRBJ2-5, with 7 positions matching TRBD1. The CDR3 totals 18 residues. Losses at the gene ends were 2 bases for V and 4 bases for J; bases not matched to a gene: 16. Germline loops: CDR1 MNHEY, CDR2 SVGEGT. In DNA, the CDR3 is TGTGCCAGCAGTTACCCCACCAGCTACAGGGGTAGGAGAGAGACCCAGTACTTC. This encodes CASSYPTSYRGRRETQYF.